The clone carrying this T cell receptor beta chain was found many times. Its specificity is unknown. From 2 million PBMCs stored at -80 C, the unsorted libraries were generated. This sample stems from a study of neurological immune-mediated disorders. Study results and caveats: Because no CDR3 amino acid sequences were shared across subjects by expanded clones, private repertoires were suggested in all groups.

This CDR3 is built from 14 residues. V shed 3 bases, J shed 5 bases, and the junction held 5 bases outside the gene matches. Per germline, CDR1 SGHRS and CDR2 YFSETQ. From 15-18 subjects, over 160 million TCR-beta sequences were obtained in each sequencing run. One entry per CDR3 protein, called by TCRdb with MiXCR from the 5' RACE reads. The table records about 50,000 distinct CDR3 sequences, 10% to 13% of them present only once. This clonotype originated in a woman in her thirties or forties with HTLV-1-associated myelopathy (HAM/TSP). The material sequenced was PBMCs. The V gene is TRBV5-1, the J gene TRBJ2-5; TRBD2 agrees at 9 bases. This CDR3 is CASSYPGLAETQYF. CDR3 sequence (DNA): TGCGCCAGCAGCTACCCGGGACTAGCTGAGACCCAGTACTTC. The full variable domain, completed using reference TRBV5-1 and TRBJ2-5, is KAGVTQTPRYLIKTRGQQVTLSCSPISGHRSVSWYQQTPGQGLQFLFEYFSETQRNKGNFPGRFSGRQFSNSRSEMNVSTLELGDSALYLCASSYPGLAETQYFGPGTRLLVL.